This TCR beta chain was sequenced during a study of blood T cell repertoires in COVID-19. On the study more broadly: Collection of acute and convalescent COVID-19 samples took place in the United States, Italy and Spain. The analysed material was cDNA or gDNA that came from T cells, B-cell-depleted T cells, or PBMCs.

The study drew participants aged about 18 to 95 years from approximately 25 US areas. Germline CDR1 LNHDA, CDR2 SQIVND (reference sequence). CDR3 length: 15 amino acids. V shed 2 bases, J shed 1 base, and the junction held 3 bases outside the gene matches. Original data processing: Researchers report that nucleated cell counts were estimated from reference gene primer amplification. Data came from immunoSEQ multiplex PCR; TCRdb stores just in-frame clones and leaves some out. Clone size and the V and J calls come from that table; the DNA yielded D and trimming. Found here are some 350,000 clones, around 87% of them singletons; the top ten hold about 5.7%. This clone was found a few times.

Sequencing was done on a sample of PBMCs or T cells enriched from blood (not recorded which). The source of this sequence is a woman in her twenties or thirties who had recovered from COVID-19. The chain couples TRBV19 to TRBJ2-7; TRBD2 matches at 9 bases. CDR3 sequence reads: CASSIMRGGSYEQYF. The CDR3 coding sequence is TGTGCCAGTAGTATAATGCGGGGGGGATCCTACGAGCAGTACTTC. Drawing the rest from reference TRBV19 and TRBJ2-7, the complete variable domain is DGGITQSPKYLFRKEGQNVTLSCEQNLNHDAMYWYRQDPGQGLRLIYYSQIVNDFQKGDIAEGYSVSREKKESFPLTVTSAQKNPTAFYLCASSIMRGGSYEQYFGPGTRLTVT.